This TCR beta chain was recovered during a study of blood T cell repertoires in COVID-19. Study-level information: Sources were T cells, B-cell-depleted T cells, or PBMCs; the material itself was cDNA or gDNA.

Generated by immunoSEQ multiplex PCR, the TCRdb table keeps only in-frame clones and is missing some. Among about 180,000 clones, 80% were seen once, and the ten largest hold approximately 14%. This clone appeared a single time. CDR3 size: 14 residues. J lost 6 bases, V lost 3 bases, and 4 bases had no gene match. Germline V lookup: CDR1 MDHEN, CDR2 SYDVKM. The chain combines TRBV28 with TRBJ2-1, with 8 bases fitting TRBD1. Specimen: PBMCs or T cells enriched from blood (not recorded which). The receptor's source is a man aged 55 to 70 who had been exposed to COVID-19. The CDR3: CASSFWTGLNEQFF. As DNA, the CDR3 is TGTGCCAGCAGTTTTTGGACAGGGCTCAATGAGCAGTTCTTC. Drawing the rest from reference TRBV28 and TRBJ2-1, the complete variable domain is DVKVTQSSRYLVKRTGEKVFLECVQDMDHENMFWYRQDPGLGLRLIYFSYDVKMKEKGDIPEGYSVSREKKERFSLILESASTNQTSMYLCASSFWTGLNEQFFGPGTRLTVL.